Listed here are 27 T cell receptor beta chains from one sample, sequenced in a study of cytomegalovirus exposure and HLA in healthy donors. Both 60 Vbeta primers and 13 Jbeta primers went into the PCR. The method was immunoSEQ multiplex PCR; TCRdb's version includes in-frame clones alone and lacks a portion of them. The sample lists fewer than 120,000 clones; 70% to 90% were seen once. The specimen sequenced was PBMCs. These receptors came from a man aged 35 to 55 in good health and CMV-seronegative.

The chain couples TRBV7-9 to TRBJ1-5, with unresolved D. CDR3 length equals 15 residues. Germline CDR1 SEHNR, CDR2 FQNEAQ (reference sequence). Trimming removed 2 bases at V and 0 bases at J, with 8 bases between. CDR3 coding DNA: TGTGCCAGCAGCTTACGAGAAGATAGCAATCAGCCCCAGCATTTT. Encoded protein: CASSLREDSNQPQHF.

The rearrangement links TRBV5-4 to TRBJ1-6; maybe TRBD1 (6 bases). The CDR3 runs 14 residues. From germline, CDR1 is SGHNT and CDR2 YYREEE (reference sequence). The V and J ends lost 7 bases and 5 bases respectively, with 13 bases between them. The CDR3 here is CASQTGGDNSPLHF. In DNA form, the CDR3 reads TGTGCCAGCCAGACAGGTGGGGATAATTCACCCCTCCACTTT.

The CDR3 loop reads CASSQLGGRREAFF. The CDR3 DNA reads TGTGCCAGCAGCCAACTAGGGGGCCGCCGGGAAGCTTTCTTT. V gene TRBV6-5 combines with J gene TRBJ1-1, with 7 bases identical to TRBD1. Unmatched junction bases numbered 12, after V lost 6 bases and J lost 8 bases. CDR3 length: 14 amino acids. Germline V gene data show CDR1 as MNHEY and CDR2 as SVGAGI.

This clone was counted only a few times. This chain links TRBV9 with TRBJ1-1; D is unclear. The germline V gene has CDR1 SGDLS and CDR2 YYNGEE. V gave up 0 bases and J gave up 1 base, with 7 bases separating them. This CDR3 region has 14 residues. The CDR3 sequence is CASSVAGWNTEAFF. The CDR3 nucleotides are TGTGCCAGCAGCGTAGCAGGTTGGAACACTGAAGCTTTCTTT.

The rearrangement links TRBV29-1 to TRBJ2-4; no clear D gene. CDR3 length: 14 amino acids. Trimming shortened V by 0 bases and J by 9 bases, and 15 bases separated the two germline ends. Per the germline V gene, CDR1 is SQVTM and CDR2 is ANQGSEA. This CDR3 reads CSVEDQTLRRIQYF. The CDR3, as DNA: TGCAGCGTTGAAGATCAGACTCTCCGACGCATTCAGTACTTC.

V is TRBV13 and J is TRBJ1-1; weak D call: TRBD1 (5 bases). V gave up 5 bases and J gave up 5 bases, with 21 bases separating them. Germline V gene lookup returns CDR1 PRHDT and CDR2 FYEKMQ (reference sequence). The CDR3 extends over 16 amino acids. The CDR3 coding sequence is TGTGCCAGCAGCCATAGAGGGGAGGGTCGAGGAACTGAAGCTTTCTTT. As protein: CASSHRGEGRGTEAFF.

The chain recombines TRBV30 with TRBJ1-3, with no clear D. The V gene's germline CDR1 is GTSNPN and CDR2 SVGIG (reference sequence). The CDR3 is 12 residues long. V was pared by 2 bases and J by 4 bases, with 6 bases between. The CDR3 reads CAWSYKGNTIYF. The DNA of the CDR3 is TGTGCCTGGAGTTATAAAGGAAACACCATATATTTT.

This rearrangement joins TRBV29-1 to TRBJ2-5, with a tentative D call TRBD1 (6 bases). CDR1 and CDR2 (germline): SQVTM, ANQGSEA. Between the trimmed V and J ends, which lost 4 bases and 4 bases, there was a span of 10 bases. The length of the CDR3 is 12 residues. As DNA, the CDR3 is TGCAGCGTTGGGACAGATTTAGAGACCCAGTACTTC. Translated: CSVGTDLETQYF.

The chain carries TRBV10-3 and TRBJ2-1, with D tentatively TRBD2 (6 bases). Deletions cut 5 bases from V and 7 bases from J, with 15 bases between. The CDR3 totals 14 residues. The germline V gene encodes CDR1 ENHRY and CDR2 SYGVKD. This CDR3 reads CAISNSGGWNEQFF. CDR3 DNA: TGTGCCATCAGTAACTCCGGGGGTTGGAATGAGCAGTTCTTC.

The chain recombines TRBV27 with TRBJ1-4, with D possibly being TRBD1 (5 bases). V was cut by 5 bases and J by 8 bases, with 12 bases left in between. Germline V gives CDR1 MNHEY, CDR2 SMNVEV (reference sequence). This CDR3 has 13 residues. The CDR3 nucleotides read TGTGCCAGCAGTGAGTGGGGGAGGGAAAAACTGTTTTTT. This sequence encodes CASSEWGREKLFF. Complete variable domain (other parts from reference TRBV27 and TRBJ1-4): EAQVTQNPRYLITVTGKKLTVTCSQNMNHEYMSWYRQDPGLGLRQIYYSMNVEVTDKGDVPEGYKVSRKEKRNFPLILESPSPNQTSLYFCASSEWGREKLFFGSGTQLSVL.

This chain connects TRBV13 to TRBJ2-7, with 7 bases aligning to TRBD1. J lost 6 bases, V lost 5 bases, and 7 bases had no gene match. Germline V gene data show CDR1 as PRHDT and CDR2 as FYEKMQ (reference sequence). The CDR3 is 13 residues long. DNA for the CDR3: TGTGCCAGCAGCGCAGACAGGGCGGGCGAGCAGTACTTC. This translates into CASSADRAGEQYF.

J is TRBJ1-5 and V is TRBV23-1; maybe TRBD1 (5 bases). TRBV23-1 is treated as an ORF (open reading frame) with a function not yet certain. Trimming stripped 5 bases from V and 0 bases from J, with 11 bases between. The CDR3 runs 15 residues. The CDR3 DNA reads TGCGCCAGCAGTGCAGGGTCGTCTAGCAATCAGCCCCAGCATTTT. This translates into CASSAGSSSNQPQHF.

The chain couples TRBV6-1 to TRBJ1-5, with a possible D match to TRBD1 (5 bases). The germline V gene has CDR1 MNHNS and CDR2 SASEGT. Trimming cost V 3 bases and J 1 base, with 10 bases left between them. The CDR3 spans 15 residues. The CDR3, as DNA: TGTGCCAGCAGTGAGTCCGGGGGAAGCAATCAGCCCCAGCATTTT. Translation: CASSESGGSNQPQHF.

This clone was observed once. This chain connects TRBV6-6 to TRBJ1-1; D may be TRBD1 (5 bases). The CDR3 consists of 14 residues. Between the trimmed V and J ends, which lost 5 bases and 1 base, there was a span of 11 bases. Germline loops: CDR1 MNHNY, CDR2 SVGAGI (reference sequence). The CDR3 nucleotides are TGTGCCAGCAGTCTTGGGGGGAAGAACACTGAAGCTTTCTTT. Encoded protein: CASSLGGKNTEAFF.

The rearrangement uses TRBV18 and TRBJ1-1, with a tentative D call TRBD1 (6 bases). Germline CDR1 is KGHSH and CDR2 is LQKENI. Trimming took 3 bases from V and 8 from J, leaving 10 bases between them. The CDR3 extends over 12 amino acids. The DNA for the CDR3 is TGTGCCAGCTCACCGGACGGGACAGAAGCTTTCTTT. This sequence encodes CASSPDGTEAFF.

CDR3 loop: CAWSSGGYYGYTF. As DNA, the CDR3 is TGTGCCTGGAGTTCAGGGGGGTACTATGGCTACACCTTC. This rearrangement joins TRBV30 to TRBJ1-2, with 7 bases aligning to TRBD1. CDR3 size: 13 residues. The germline CDR1 and CDR2 sequences are GTSNPN and SVGIG (reference sequence). J was trimmed by 3 bases and V by 2 bases; bases with no gene match: 3.

Comment on this clone: The sample contains more than one DNA sequence encoding this CDR3. The chain has TRBV5-1 and TRBJ2-1, with 8 bases that match TRBD1. CDR3 length: 14 residues. Germline V CDR1 and CDR2: SGHRS, YFSETQ. V lost 2 bases to trimming and J lost 4 bases; unmatched junction nucleotides: 2. CDR3 protein: CASSLGTGYNEQFF. The CDR3 nucleotides are TGCGCCAGCAGCTTAGGGACAGGATACAATGAGCAGTTCTTC. Variable domain in full (rest from reference TRBV5-1 and TRBJ2-1): KAGVTQTPRYLIKTRGQQVTLSCSPISGHRSVSWYQQTPGQGLQFLFEYFSETQRNKGNFPGRFSGRQFSNSRSEMNVSTLELGDSALYLCASSLGTGYNEQFFGPGTRLTVL.

The V call is TRBV29-1, the J call TRBJ2-7; 7 bases map to TRBD2. V was pared by 1 base and J by 1 base, with 1 base of the junction left unmatched. The V gene's germline CDR1 is SQVTM and CDR2 ANQGSEA. CDR3 size: 13 residues. CDR3 protein: CSVEGGGSYEQYF. The DNA for the CDR3 is TGCAGCGTTGAAGGGGGGGGGTCCTACGAGCAGTACTTC.

This clone was seen a single time. The chain combines TRBV4-2 with TRBJ2-7, with 8 bases that match TRBD1. Germline values: CDR1 LGHNA, CDR2 YNFKEQ. This CDR3 contains 17 residues. Trimming at V came to 0 bases and at J to 4 bases, leaving 11 bases not matched to a gene. As DNA, the CDR3 is TGTGCCAGCAGCCAAGATCCCTCAGGGGGCCTTATATACGAGCAGTACTTC. Translation gives CASSQDPSGGLIYEQYF.

This chain connects TRBV2 to TRBJ1-6; the D is unclear. Per the germline V gene, CDR1 is SNHLY and CDR2 is FYNNEI. The CDR3 has 15 residues. The V end was cut by 3 bases, the J end by 9 bases, with 15 bases between. The chain's CDR3 is CASSDAALHSSPLHF. CDR3 nucleotides: TGTGCCAGCAGTGATGCCGCGCTCCACAGTTCACCCCTCCACTTT.

The chain has TRBV7-6 and TRBJ2-7; weak D call: TRBD1 (5 bases). V dropped 2 bases and J dropped 3 bases, with 8 bases sitting between them. The CDR3 extends over 13 amino acids. CDR1 and CDR2 from the germline V gene are SGHVS and FNYEAQ. CDR3 residues: CASSLRQSYEQYF. CDR3 nucleotide sequence: TGTGCCAGCAGCTTAAGACAGAGCTACGAGCAGTACTTC.

The J gene is TRBJ2-2, the V gene TRBV6-5; D is perhaps TRBD2 (5 bases). Looked up from germline, CDR1 is MNHEY and CDR2 is SVGAGI. V was clipped by 6 bases and J by 4 bases, with 15 bases between them. The CDR3 totals 15 residues. DNA for the CDR3: TGTGCCAGCAGAAACCCCGGGATCATCACCGGGGAGCTGTTTTTT. Translating it yields CASRNPGIITGELFF.

The genes are TRBV7-2 and TRBJ1-3, with a possible D match to TRBD1 (5 bases). The CDR3 contains 14 residues. V lost 3 bases and J lost 3, with 9 bases in between. The germline V gene has CDR1 SGHTA and CDR2 FQGNSA. CDR3 region: CASSFTGYGNTIYF. The CDR3 bases are TGTGCCAGCAGCTTCACAGGTTATGGAAACACCATATATTTT.

The chain employs TRBV29-1 and TRBJ2-3; D may be TRBD1 (5 bases). This CDR3 region has 15 residues. The V end lost 4 bases, the J end lost 2 bases, and 16 bases lay between the germline ends. The germline V gene has CDR1 SQVTM and CDR2 ANQGSEA. As DNA, the CDR3 is TGCAGCGTTGTTCCCCGACAGATACCCACAGATACGCAGTATTTT. Encoded protein: CSVVPRQIPTDTQYF.

The genes are TRBV7-9 and TRBJ2-7; tentative D call: TRBD2 (5 bases). Trimming shortened V by 5 bases and J by 0 bases, and 17 bases separated the two germline ends. The CDR3 consists of 16 residues. Germline V gene lookup returns CDR1 SEHNR and CDR2 FQNEAQ (reference sequence). CDR3 amino acids: CASSPPGGPTSYEQYF. The CDR3 nucleotides are TGTGCCAGCAGCCCACCTGGAGGACCAACCTCCTACGAGCAGTACTTC.

The rearrangement joins TRBV7-9 to TRBJ1-1; possible D gene TRBD1, 5 bases. The CDR3 loop spans 12 amino acids. V lost 5 bases to trimming and J lost 6 bases, with 10 bases between them. Germline V lookup: CDR1 SEHNR, CDR2 FQNEAQ (reference sequence). The CDR3 protein is CASSTRGAEAFF. The CDR3 DNA reads TGTGCCAGCAGCACAAGGGGTGCTGAAGCTTTCTTT.

Notes on this clone: This specimen includes other DNA sequences encoding the same CDR3. The gene calls are TRBV27 and TRBJ2-3, with D perhaps TRBD1 (6 bases). Germline lookup yields CDR1 MNHEY and CDR2 SMNVEV (reference sequence). CDR3 size: 13 residues. V lost 9 bases and J lost 4, with 14 bases in between. The CDR3 bases are TGTGCCAGTAACAGGGCACCCGCAGATACGCAGTATTTT. Its protein product is CASNRAPADTQYF.